This T cell receptor (beta chain) was documented in a study of cytomegalovirus exposure and HLA in healthy donors. Germline CDR1 SEHNR, CDR2 FQNEAQ (reference sequence). The V end was cut by 2 bases, the J end by 9 bases, with 11 bases between. The CDR3 has 13 residues. Researchers ran the PCR with 60 Vbeta and 13 Jbeta primers. Clones were sequenced by immunoSEQ multiplex PCR, and TCRdb holds only the in-frame ones, with some missing. The repertoire holds about 170,000 clones, with more than 80% as singletons. With regard to this clone: Its antigen remains unidentified.

Findings and limits, study-wide: Later analysis identified several of the most significant clusters that appeared linked to common viral pathogens.

This chain links TRBV7-9 with TRBJ2-1; perhaps TRBD2 as D (6 bases). The sequenced sample was PBMCs. This receptor was identified in a young woman in good health and CMV-seronegative. The CDR3 region has the DNA TGTGCCAGCAGCTTATCGGGCGGGGCTGAGCAGTTCTTC. It yields the protein CASSLSGGAEQFF.